The 29 T cell receptor beta chains below were found in one sample sequenced in a study of blood T cells in healthy people across ages. A second PCR of 7 to 11 cycles used a sample-barcoded 5' primer and a J-beta primer mix. TCRdb redid the calling of the 5' RACE reads with MiXCR, one entry per CDR3 protein. The sample lists 1.5 million to 2 million distinct CDR3 sequences, roughly 27% occurring once. Material: blood. These receptors all come from a woman aged 25 to 39 in good health.

This clonotype was seen once. V and J are TRBV7-6 and TRBJ2-2, with 9 bases that match TRBD1. This CDR3 contains 19 residues. The ends lost 5 bases at V and 6 bases at J; junction bases unmatched: 19. CDR1 and CDR2 (germline): SGHVS, FNYEAQ. CDR3 coding DNA: TGTGCCAGCAGCCTCACCGGGGGGACAGGGCCTCCTTGGCCCGGGGAGCTGTTTTTT. Translated: CASSLTGGTGPPWPGELFF.

This clonotype was counted between two and nine times. The CDR3 region has the DNA TGTGCCACCAGCATGGAGGGTGGGGATACGCAGTATTTT. Its protein is CATSMEGGDTQYF. The chain is built from TRBV15 and TRBJ2-3; a possible D gene is TRBD2 (6 bases). The CDR3 runs to 13 residues. V gave up 4 bases and J gave up 6 bases, with 11 bases separating them. Germline V gene sequence: CDR1 LNHNV, CDR2 YYDKDF (reference sequence).

This clonotype came up a few times. The V call is TRBV20-1, the J call TRBJ2-5, with D possibly being TRBD1 or TRBD2 (5 bases each). This CDR3 spans 14 amino acids. The ends were cut back, 0 bases at V and 1 base at J, with 9 bases in the middle. Germline V CDR1 and CDR2: DFQATT, SNEGSKA (reference sequence). The CDR3 loop is CSAREVGRQETQYF. DNA for the CDR3: TGCAGTGCTAGAGAAGTGGGACGCCAAGAGACCCAGTACTTC.

Many counts were recorded for this clonotype. V gene TRBV7-6 combines with J gene TRBJ2-1; 12 positions agree with TRBD2. Germline values: CDR1 SGHVS, CDR2 FNYEAQ. This CDR3 is 16 amino acids long. The V segment lost 5 bases and the J segment 9 bases; nucleotides outside the gene matches: 11. CDR3 region: CASSPGTRLAGAEQFF. For the CDR3, the DNA is TGTGCCAGCAGCCCCGGGACAAGACTAGCGGGGGCTGAGCAGTTCTTC.

The table lists this clonotype with a few counts. The gene calls are TRBV18 and TRBJ2-7, with a possible D match to TRBD1 (5 bases). The CDR3 extends over 15 amino acids. Germline V gene data show CDR1 as KGHSH and CDR2 as LQKENI. V dropped 3 bases and J dropped 7 bases, with 19 bases sitting between them. The CDR3 DNA reads TGTGCCAGCTCACCTAGCAGGGTTGCATTGAATGAGCAGTACTTC. This sequence encodes CASSPSRVALNEQYF.

The sample holds a few counts of this clonotype. V and J are TRBV10-3 and TRBJ2-5; D may match TRBD1 or TRBD2 (6 bases each). The V gene lost 3 bases and the J gene lost 4 bases, with 18 bases spanning the gap. Germline-derived CDR1 and CDR2 are ENHRY and SYGVKD. The CDR3 spans 16 residues. CDR3 region: CAISEGSRGGGETQYF. CDR3 coding DNA: TGTGCCATCAGTGAAGGGAGCCGAGGGGGAGGAGAGACCCAGTACTTC.

In this sample, this clonotype turned up a few times. The CDR3 loop is CASSLLVGPLTPYYNEQFF. Here the CDR3 DNA reads TGTGCCAGCAGCTTATTGGTCGGCCCTCTGACACCATATTACAATGAGCAGTTCTTC. The chain carries TRBV7-9 and TRBJ2-1; D is ambiguous. V was trimmed by 2 bases and J by 4 bases, leaving 24 bases between them. CDR3 size: 19 residues. In germline, CDR1 is SEHNR, CDR2 FQNEAQ (reference sequence).

This clonotype was observed at least ten times. This chain joins TRBV5-6 and TRBJ2-5, with 7 bases aligning to TRBD2. The junction had 5 bases not matched to a gene; V was cut back by 0 bases and J by 3 bases. Germline V gene data show CDR1 as SGHDT and CDR2 as YYEEEE. This CDR3 is built from 15 residues. CDR3 nucleotides: TGTGCCAGCAGCTTGGAGTTGGGGGGGAAAGAGACCCAGTACTTC. This gives the protein CASSLELGGKETQYF.

This rearrangement joins TRBV20-1 to TRBJ2-5; the D call may be TRBD1 or TRBD2 (5 bases each). The CDR3 is made up of 13 amino acids. CDR1 is DFQATT and CDR2 is SNEGSKA in the germline V gene (reference sequence). Trimming stripped 6 bases from V and 4 bases from J, with 15 bases between. DNA for the CDR3: TGCAGTGCCAGGCAGGGACGGCGAGAGACCCAGTACTTC. It specifies CSARQGRRETQYF.

This chain links TRBV2 with TRBJ1-5; no definite D call. Germline assignment: CDR1 SNHLY and CDR2 FYNNEI. The ends were cut back, 3 bases at V and 0 bases at J, with 9 bases in the middle. The CDR3 is 15 residues long. CDR3 loop: CASSDDTYSNQPQHF. As DNA, the CDR3 is TGTGCCAGCAGTGACGATACCTATAGCAATCAGCCCCAGCATTTT.

This chain links TRBV25-1 with TRBJ2-3; 8 bases are a match to TRBD1. CDR1 MGHDK and CDR2 SYGVNS come from the germline V gene. V was clipped by 5 bases and J by 2 bases; unmatched bases: 9. This CDR3 is 16 amino acids long. The DNA of the CDR3 is TGTGCCAGCAGTAAGGCCGGGACAGGATTCACAGATACGCAGTATTTT. Its protein product is CASSKAGTGFTDTQYF.

The CDR3 DNA is TGTGCCAGCAGAGGAGGCGGGGGCGAAGCTTTCTTT. Translated, it gives CASRGGGGEAFF. V and J are TRBV25-1 and TRBJ1-1; D perhaps matches TRBD1 (6 bases). Per the germline V gene, CDR1 is MGHDK and CDR2 is SYGVNS. The CDR3 runs to 12 residues. Trimming took 6 bases from V and 8 from J, leaving 13 bases between them.

A few counts support this clonotype. The CDR3 DNA reads TGTGCCAGCAGCGTTTTAGGACGGGCTCTTGGCACCGGGGAGCTGTTTTTT. Residues: CASSVLGRALGTGELFF. The chain joins TRBV9 to TRBJ2-2; the D is unclear. The ends were cut back, 2 bases at V and 4 bases at J, with 18 bases in the middle. From germline, CDR1 is SGDLS and CDR2 YYNGEE. The CDR3 consists of 17 residues.

This clonotype was counted once. CDR3 nucleotides: TGTGCCAGCAGCTGGAACCAGCGGGAGACAGGAGGGGAGCTGTTTTTT. Protein product: CASSWNQRETGGELFF. This chain links TRBV7-2 with TRBJ2-2, with 8 bases identical to TRBD2. The junction had 12 bases not matched to a gene; V was cut back by 4 bases and J by 8 bases. The CDR3 runs to 16 residues. The germline gives CDR1 SGHTA, CDR2 FQGNSA. The full variable domain, in which reference TRBV7-2 and TRBJ2-2 provide the parts outside the CDR3, is GAGVSQSPSNKVTEKGKDVELRCDPISGHTALYWYRQSLGQGLEFLIYFQGNSAPDKSGLPSDRFSAERTGGSVSTLTIQRTQQEDSAVYLCASSWNQRETGGELFFGEGSRLTVL.

The sample holds a few counts of this clonotype. This chain uses TRBV2 with TRBJ2-7, with D possibly being TRBD2 (6 bases). Germline loops: CDR1 SNHLY, CDR2 FYNNEI. There are 11 residues in the CDR3. Between the trimmed V and J ends, which lost 7 bases and 4 bases, there was a span of 8 bases. The CDR3 here is CASTGEYEQYF. CDR3 DNA: TGTGCCAGCACGGGGGAGTACGAGCAGTACTTC.

With regard to this clonotype: A much bigger clone sits one base away, suggesting this may be a read error. J is TRBJ2-6 and V is TRBV29-1; D is undetermined. CDR1 is SQVTM and CDR2 is ANQGSEA in the germline V gene. The CDR3 has 14 amino acids. Trimming stripped 7 bases from V and 1 base from J, with 11 bases between. CDR3 in DNA: TGCAGCGCTGTGGACGGGTCTGGGGCCAACGTCCTGACTTTC. It yields the protein CSAVDGSGANVLTF.

This clonotype was seen at least ten times. The chain couples TRBV27 to TRBJ2-7; tentatively, D is TRBD1 or TRBD2 (5 bases each). Germline V gene lookup returns CDR1 MNHEY and CDR2 SMNVEV (reference sequence). V gave up 6 bases and J gave up 7 bases, with 22 bases separating them. This CDR3 has 15 residues. CDR3 residues: CASRGTGKREGEQYF. The CDR3 DNA reads as TGTGCCAGCAGGGGGACGGGCAAGCGTGAGGGGGAGCAGTACTTC.

This clonotype has only a few counts. The chain carries TRBV5-1 and TRBJ2-1, with 11 positions matching TRBD2. The CDR3 runs to 16 residues. Germline V CDR1 and CDR2: SGHRS, YFSETQ. V lost 3 bases and J lost 4; bases outside the gene matches: 6. The CDR3, as DNA: TGCGCCAGCAGCTACGGGGGACTAGCGGAGTACAATGAGCAGTTCTTC. It specifies CASSYGGLAEYNEQFF.

The chain joins TRBV12-3 or TRBV12-4 to TRBJ2-1, with D possibly being TRBD2 (6 bases). V was pared by 5 bases and J by 7 bases, with 24 bases between. The CDR3 totals 17 residues. CDR3: CASSVGTQPGMRNEQFF. CDR3 DNA sequence: TGTGCCAGCAGTGTTGGGACTCAACCTGGTATGCGGAATGAGCAGTTCTTC.

This clonotype was seen a handful of times. The chain couples TRBV2 to TRBJ1-5; weak D call: TRBD1 (5 bases). V lost 6 bases to trimming and J lost 11 bases, with 23 bases between them. This CDR3 region has 15 residues. Germline-derived CDR1 and CDR2 are SNHLY and FYNNEI. The CDR3 coding sequence is TGTGCCAGCAGCCAACACCCGGGACCCCAGGTAGCCCAGCATTTT. Encoded protein: CASSQHPGPQVAQHF.

For this clonotype: Germline and junction disagree at one end, which may indicate a read error. The genes are TRBV3-1 and TRBJ2-7; D call uncertain. CDR1 and CDR2 from the germline V gene are LGHDT and YNNKEL (reference sequence). The CDR3 covers 14 residues. The CDR3 spells CANSQLDGPYEQYF. The CDR3 DNA is TGTGCCAACAGCCAGTTAGACGGACCCTACGAGCAGTACTTC.

The V gene is TRBV5-1, the J gene TRBJ2-3; D may be TRBD1 or TRBD2 (5 bases each). Germline V CDR1 and CDR2: SGHRS, YFSETQ. This CDR3 contains 14 residues. V was cut by 3 bases and J by 2 bases, with 10 bases left in between. The CDR3 protein is CASSWDGPTDTQYF. CDR3 sequence (DNA): TGCGCCAGCAGCTGGGACGGACCCACAGATACGCAGTATTTT.

The table lists this clonotype with a few counts. The chain employs TRBV27 and TRBJ2-7; TRBD2 might be the D (6 bases). The CDR3 extends over 16 amino acids. Germline lookup yields CDR1 MNHEY and CDR2 SMNVEV (reference sequence). The V gene lost 5 bases and the J gene lost 3 bases, with 20 bases spanning the gap. The CDR3 sequence: CASSPRGSSWVYEQYF. The CDR3 region has the DNA TGTGCCAGCAGTCCCCGGGGGTCTAGCTGGGTCTACGAGCAGTACTTC.

The genes are TRBV5-5 and TRBJ1-3; D possibly corresponds to TRBD1 (5 bases). The CDR3 has 14 residues. V was pared by 2 bases and J by 0 bases, with 6 bases between. Germline CDR1 and CDR2: SGHKS and YYEKEE (reference sequence). As DNA, the CDR3 is TGTGCCAGCAGCTTCGACAGCTCTGGAAACACCATATATTTT. This gives the protein CASSFDSSGNTIYF.

This clonotype was counted between two and nine times. The V call is TRBV12-3 or TRBV12-4, the J call TRBJ1-1; D is possibly TRBD1 (5 bases). The CDR3 length is 15 residues. Trimming removed 5 bases from V and 0 bases from J, with 13 bases in between. The CDR3 coding sequence is TGTGCCAGCAGTCCCCAGGGTATGGTGAACACTGAAGCTTTCTTT. It codes for CASSPQGMVNTEAFF.

The chain couples TRBV27 to TRBJ1-5; weak D call: TRBD1 (6 bases). CDR1 MNHEY and CDR2 SMNVEV come from the germline V gene (reference sequence). The CDR3 totals 15 residues. Trimming stripped 5 bases from V and 4 bases from J, with 15 bases between. CDR3 residues: CASSTGLLGNQPQHF. CDR3 sequence (DNA): TGTGCCAGCAGTACAGGGTTATTAGGGAATCAGCCCCAGCATTTT.

About this clonotype itself: A read error is possible here, since a much larger clone lies one base away. V is TRBV12-3 or TRBV12-4 and J is TRBJ2-1; the D gene is possibly TRBD2 (7 bases). Trimming pared 4 bases from V and 6 bases from J, leaving 16 bases between. The CDR3 has 15 residues. The CDR3 sequence: CASSCRGASFNEQFF. CDR3 coding DNA: TGTGCCAGCAGTTGTCGGGGGGCATCGTTCAATGAGCAGTTCTTC.

The rearrangement joins TRBV7-9 to TRBJ2-7; D possibly corresponds to TRBD2 (5 bases). CDR1 SEHNR and CDR2 FQNEAQ come from the germline V gene (reference sequence). This CDR3 has 11 residues. V lost 8 bases and J lost 7, with 12 bases in between. CDR3 sequence reads: CASGRGSEQYF. The CDR3 region has the DNA TGTGCCAGCGGACGTGGGAGTGAGCAGTACTTC. The full variable domain, with the rest looked up from reference TRBV7-9 and TRBJ2-7, is DTGVSQNPRHKITKRGQNVTFRCDPISEHNRLYWYRQTLGQGPEFLTYFQNEAQLEKSRLLSDRFSAERPKGSFSTLEIQRTEQGDSAMYLCASGRGSEQYFGPGTRLTVT.

This sequence joins TRBV7-9 and TRBJ1-2; 12 positions match TRBD1. The CDR3 is 13 amino acids. CDR1 is SEHNR, CDR2 FQNEAQ, per germline (reference sequence). Trimming cost V 4 bases and J 8 bases; bases outside gene matches: 2. In DNA, the CDR3 is TGTGCCAGCAGCTGGGGGACAGGGGGCGGCTACACCTTC. Translated, it gives CASSWGTGGGYTF.